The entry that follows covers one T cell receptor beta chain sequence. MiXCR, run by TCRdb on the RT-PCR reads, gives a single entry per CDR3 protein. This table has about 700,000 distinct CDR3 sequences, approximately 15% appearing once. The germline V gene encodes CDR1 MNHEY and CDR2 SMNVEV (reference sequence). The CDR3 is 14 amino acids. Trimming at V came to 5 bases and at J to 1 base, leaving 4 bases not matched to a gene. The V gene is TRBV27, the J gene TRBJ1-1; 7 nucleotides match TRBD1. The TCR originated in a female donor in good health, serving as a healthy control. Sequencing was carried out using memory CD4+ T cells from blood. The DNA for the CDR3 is TGTGCCAGCAGTAATAGACAGGGGAACACTGAAGCTTTCTTT. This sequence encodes CASSNRQGNTEAFF.